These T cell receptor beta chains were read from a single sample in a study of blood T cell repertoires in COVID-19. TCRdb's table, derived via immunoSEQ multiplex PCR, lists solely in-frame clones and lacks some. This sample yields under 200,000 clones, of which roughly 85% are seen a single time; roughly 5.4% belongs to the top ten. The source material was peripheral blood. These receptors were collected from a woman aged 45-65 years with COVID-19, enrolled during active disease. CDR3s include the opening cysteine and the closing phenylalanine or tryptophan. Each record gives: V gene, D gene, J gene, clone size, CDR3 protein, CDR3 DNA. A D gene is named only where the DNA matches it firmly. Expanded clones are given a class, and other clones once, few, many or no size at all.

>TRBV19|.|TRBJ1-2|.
CASRGPEDGSIGYTF
TGTGCCAGTAGGGGGCCTGAAGACGGCTCCATTGGCTACACCTTC
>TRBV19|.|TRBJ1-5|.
CASNYGGHDSNQPQHF
TGTGCCAGTAATTACGGAGGGCACGATAGCAATCAGCCCCAGCATTTT
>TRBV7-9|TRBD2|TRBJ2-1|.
CASSLGLAGGLEQFF
TGTGCCAGCAGCCTAGGACTAGCGGGGGGGCTTGAGCAGTTCTTC
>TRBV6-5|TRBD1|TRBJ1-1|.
CASSYDRGLAEAFF
TGTGCCAGCAGTTATGACAGGGGGTTGGCTGAAGCTTTCTTT
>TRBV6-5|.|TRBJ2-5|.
CASSPSQVTQYF
TGTGCCAGCAGTCCGTCCCAGGTGACCCAGTACTTC
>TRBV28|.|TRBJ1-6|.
CASSPPAGTPNSPLHF
TGTGCCAGCAGTCCCCCCGCGGGCACCCCAAATTCACCCCTCCACTTT
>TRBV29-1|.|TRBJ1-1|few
CSGIRVRDTEAFF
TGCAGCGGAATCAGGGTCCGGGACACTGAAGCTTTCTTT
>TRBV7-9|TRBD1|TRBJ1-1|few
CASSPAGGLNTEAFF
TGTGCCAGCAGCCCTGCAGGGGGGCTGAACACTGAAGCTTTCTTT
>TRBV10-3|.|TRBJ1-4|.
CAISSIQGEKLFF
TGTGCCATCAGTAGCATACAGGGTGAAAAACTGTTTTTT
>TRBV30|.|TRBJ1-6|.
CAWSLNSPLHF
TGTGCCTGGAGTCTCAATTCACCCCTCCACTTT
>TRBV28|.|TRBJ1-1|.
CASSLSGAEAFF
TGTGCCAGCAGTTTATCCGGAGCTGAAGCTTTCTTT
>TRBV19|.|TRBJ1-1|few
CASSSESGGGLDTEAFF
TGTGCCAGTAGCTCAGAGAGCGGGGGAGGGCTAGACACTGAAGCTTTCTTT
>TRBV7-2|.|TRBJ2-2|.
CASSPPGEPTGELFF
TGTGCCAGCAGCCCACCGGGAGAACCCACCGGGGAGCTGTTTTTT
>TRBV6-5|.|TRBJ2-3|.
CASIVQDTQYF
TGTGCCAGCATTGTCCAGGATACGCAGTATTTT
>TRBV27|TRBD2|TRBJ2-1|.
CASSLASGTNEQFF
TGCGCCAGCAGTTTGGCTAGCGGGACCAATGAGCAGTTCTTC
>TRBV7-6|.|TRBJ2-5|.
CASSAAGETQYF
TGTGCCAGCAGCGCCGCGGGGGAGACCCAGTACTTC
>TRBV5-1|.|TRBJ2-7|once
CASSLDGQKYEQYF
TGCGCCAGCAGCTTGGATGGACAGAAATACGAGCAGTACTTC